In this sample, the clone carrying this TCR beta chain turned up many times. What it binds is not known. This sample was included in a study of T cells in Graves' hyperthyroidism and ophthalmopathy. Newly diagnosed hyperthyroidism, duration under 2 months, in patients aged 18 to 65. The source material, RNA transcripts, was used to amplify TCR beta CDR3 regions. When the TCR CDR3 underwent first-round RT-PCR, the HTBI primer set was used. TCRdb re-called the multiplex PCR reads with MiXCR, one entry per CDR3 protein. The table shows about 290,000 distinct CDR3 sequences, with roughly 15% occurring only once. Overall study results and limits: Ophthalmopathy prediction by the model preceded onset by a median approximately six months.

V was trimmed by 3 bases and J by 2 bases, leaving 7 bases between them. CDR1 and CDR2 from the germline V gene are SQVTM and ANQGSEA. This CDR3 has 12 amino acids. Source material: blood. The TCR was taken from a woman aged 50 to 60 with Graves' hyperthyroidism that later progressed to Graves' ophthalmopathy. The chain has TRBV29-1 and TRBJ1-1; D not certain. This CDR3 reads CSVEGRNTEAFF. The CDR3 DNA sequence: TGCAGCGTTGAGGGTCGAAACACTGAAGCTTTCTTT.